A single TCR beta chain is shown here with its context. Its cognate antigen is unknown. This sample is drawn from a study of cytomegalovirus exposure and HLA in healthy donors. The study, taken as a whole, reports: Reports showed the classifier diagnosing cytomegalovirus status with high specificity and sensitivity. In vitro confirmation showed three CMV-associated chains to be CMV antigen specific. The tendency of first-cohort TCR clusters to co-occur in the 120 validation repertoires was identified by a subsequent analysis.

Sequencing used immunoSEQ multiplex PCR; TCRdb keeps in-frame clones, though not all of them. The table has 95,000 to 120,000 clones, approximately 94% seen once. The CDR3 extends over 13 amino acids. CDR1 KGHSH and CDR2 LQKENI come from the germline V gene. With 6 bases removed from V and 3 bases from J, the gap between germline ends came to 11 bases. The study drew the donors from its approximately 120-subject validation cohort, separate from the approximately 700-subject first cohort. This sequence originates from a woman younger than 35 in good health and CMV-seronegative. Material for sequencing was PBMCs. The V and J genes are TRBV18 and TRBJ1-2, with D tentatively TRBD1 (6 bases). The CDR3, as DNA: TGTGCCAGCTCCCCGGGGGGCGACTATGGCTACACCTTC. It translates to CASSPGGDYGYTF.